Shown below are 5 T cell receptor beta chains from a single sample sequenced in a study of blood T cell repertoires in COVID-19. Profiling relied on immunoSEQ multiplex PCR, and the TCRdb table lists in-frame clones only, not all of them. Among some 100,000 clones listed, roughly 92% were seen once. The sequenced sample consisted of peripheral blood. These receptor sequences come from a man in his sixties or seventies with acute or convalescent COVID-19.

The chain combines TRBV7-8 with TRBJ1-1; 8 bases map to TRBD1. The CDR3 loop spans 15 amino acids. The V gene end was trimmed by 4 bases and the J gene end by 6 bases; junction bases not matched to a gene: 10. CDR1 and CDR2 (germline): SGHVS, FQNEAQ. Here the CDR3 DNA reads TGTGCCAGCAGCTCGTACCAGACAGGGGACCCTGAAGCTTTCTTT. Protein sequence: CASSSYQTGDPEAFF. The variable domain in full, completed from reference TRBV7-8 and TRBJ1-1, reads GAGVSQSPRYKVAKRGQDVALRCDPISGHVSLFWYQQALGQGPEFLTYFQNEAQLDKSGLPSDRFFAERPEGSVSTLKIQRTQQEDSAVYLCASSSYQTGDPEAFFGQGTRLTVV.

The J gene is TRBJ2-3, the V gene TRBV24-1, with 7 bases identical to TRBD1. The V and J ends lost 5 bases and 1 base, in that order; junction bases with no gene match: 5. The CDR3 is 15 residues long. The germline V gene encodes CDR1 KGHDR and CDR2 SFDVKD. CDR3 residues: CATSVATGRTDTQYF. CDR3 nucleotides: TGTGCCACCAGTGTAGCGACAGGGCGCACAGATACGCAGTATTTT.

The CDR3, as DNA: TGTGCCAGCAGGCCAAAGGAGCCGCATTTT. It translates to CASRPKEPHF. The chain is built from TRBV24-1 and TRBJ1-5; D is unresolved. CDR3 size: 10 residues. Germline CDR1 is KGHDR and CDR2 is SFDVKD. The germline V and J ends were trimmed by 11 bases and 15 bases, with 16 bases remaining between them.

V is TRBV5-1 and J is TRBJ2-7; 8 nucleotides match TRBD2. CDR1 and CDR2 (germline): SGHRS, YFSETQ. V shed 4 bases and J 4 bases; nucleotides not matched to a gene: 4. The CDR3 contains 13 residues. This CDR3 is CASSGTSGYEQYF. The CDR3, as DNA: TGCGCCAGCAGCGGAACTAGCGGATACGAGCAGTACTTC.

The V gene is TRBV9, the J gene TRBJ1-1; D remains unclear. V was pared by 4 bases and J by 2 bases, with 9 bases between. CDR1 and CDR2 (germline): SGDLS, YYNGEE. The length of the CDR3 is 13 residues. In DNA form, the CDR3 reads TGTGCCAGCAGCACGACACCCAACACTGAAGCTTTCTTT. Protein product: CASSTTPNTEAFF.